Described below is a single T cell receptor beta chain sequence and its context. This receptor's antigen is unknown. Base-call qualities are not available, and no considerably larger clone is one nucleotide away. Trimming accounts for 5 bases at V and 4 bases at J, while the number of junction bases matched to no gene is 10. CDR1 and CDR2 (MDHEN, SYDVKM) derive from the germline V gene. From the cysteine through the phenylalanine, the CDR3 covers 16 amino acids. Just CDR3 DNA is preserved here, 48 bases in frame from base 1. TCRbeta CDR3 regions were amplified from genomic DNA by means of the immunoSEQ Assay, a bias-controlled multiplex PCR. Per the source publication's procedure: Nucleated cell counts per sample were estimated from amplification of reference gene primers within the assay. Sequence reads were collapsed and filtered to measure the absolute abundance of every unique TCRbeta CDR3 rearrangement. For each sample, productive Simpson clonality was calculated by taking the square root of Simpson's diversity index across productive rearrangements. Not all clones reach the TCRdb copy of this immuneACCESS table, which keeps in-frame sequences only. Checked studies attribute under half of the gap to unresolved V genes and leave the rest unexplained. V, J and clone size were drawn from that table, and D and trimming were deduced from the DNA. The sample contains 100,000 to 150,000 clones, approximately 87% of them found a single time. Of the sample, approximately 3.3% is held by the ten largest clones.

The data stem from a study of blood T cell repertoires in COVID-19 (dated by TCRdb to the early 2020s). Study-wide context: Samples covering the acute and convalescent phases of COVID-19 were provided by collaborators in the United States, Italy and Spain. The material from the prospective study consisted of cDNA or gDNA derived from T cells, B-cell-depleted T cells, or PBMCs. Subjects who had been exposed to COVID-19, were actively infected with it, or had recovered from it provided the deeply sampled blood TCRbeta repertoires that made up the dataset. The repertoires were released in a freely available public database meant as a resource for research on the immune response to SARS-CoV-2. The samples were drawn from two sources: the first 160 participants of the ongoing ImmuneRACE study, and 950 to 1,500 subjects contributed by 6 global collaborators. A de-identified subject ID, COVID-19 status, age in years and sex were almost always included in the sample metadata. Where available, HLA class I and class II types were taken from metadata supplied by the sample provider and were not determined by assay-based typing.

Collaborating institutions collected whole blood in K2EDTA tubes following their own protocols. Collaborator samples were shipped for TCRbeta analysis as frozen whole blood, isolated PBMCs, or DNA extracted from either sample type. Points the paper makes about the study in general: The quantity of clinical and demographic metadata differed by source and by participant and was supplied without curation.

The rearranged chain carries TRBV28 and TRBJ1-5; a stretch of 8 junction bases matches TRBD1. The sample taken for sequencing was peripheral blood. This receptor was taken from a woman aged 55-70 years with acute or convalescent COVID-19. The CDR3 has the sequence CASSPTGGRFNQPQHF. The sequenced DNA: TGTGCCAGCAGTCCTACAGGGGGGAGGTTTAATCAGCCCCAGCATTTT.